The entry below describes one T cell receptor (beta chain). The target antigen is unknown. This sample is drawn from a study of T-cell memory formation after mild COVID-19. The V gene's germline CDR1 is LGHDT and CDR2 YNNKEL (reference sequence). V dropped 0 bases and J dropped 4 bases, with 6 bases sitting between them. The CDR3 extends over 13 amino acids. The study's findings and limits: Contracting CD4+ clones lay largely in CM and EM, with CD8+ ones residing in EMRA.

A 5'RACE reaction primed in the constant segment made cDNA libraries of TCR alpha and TCR beta, and these carried sample barcodes and UMIs. One entry per CDR3 protein results from TCRdb running MiXCR on the 5' RACE reads. This sample has approximately 300,000 distinct CDR3 sequences, with just under 20% found just once. Sequenced material: PBMCs or a T cell subset sorted from them (not recorded which). The sequence was obtained from a man aged 18-30 years who had mild COVID-19 (a few samples of this study predate the infection). Cell type and time point are not known. This chain links TRBV3-1 with TRBJ1-2; D gene ambiguous. CDR3: CASSQDRRYGYTF. The CDR3 DNA reads as TGTGCCAGCAGCCAAGATCGGCGCTATGGCTACACCTTC.